This is a list of T cell receptor beta chains from one sample in a study of blood T cell repertoires in COVID-19. Some clones are missing from TCRdb's copy, which holds only in-frame ones; the method was immunoSEQ multiplex PCR. This table holds tens of thousands of clones, around 84% found once. Input material: peripheral blood. The receptors stem from a woman over 75 with acute or convalescent COVID-19. Both conserved end residues are part of each CDR3. Fields, in order: J gene, V gene, D gene, clone size, CDR3 DNA, CDR3 protein. The D gene is left open where the match is weak. The size of a clone is reported for some rows only, either as once, few or many, or as a class for expanded clones.

J gene: TRBJ2-3; V gene: TRBV5-4; D gene: TRBD2; clone size: .; CDR3 DNA: TGTGCCAGCAGCTTGCCCAGCGGGGGGGGCACAGATACGCAGTATTTT; CDR3 protein: CASSLPSGGGTDTQYF
J gene: TRBJ1-6; V gene: TRBV10-3; D gene: TRBD1; clone size: .; CDR3 DNA: TGTGCCATCAGTGAGTCCGGGACAGGGTATTCACCCCTCCACTTT; CDR3 protein: CAISESGTGYSPLHF
J gene: TRBJ2-1; V gene: TRBV19; D gene: TRBD2; clone size: once; CDR3 DNA: TGTGCCAGTAGTGACCCTGGGACTAGCGGGGTGGATGAGCAGTTCTTC; CDR3 protein: CASSDPGTSGVDEQFF
J gene: TRBJ2-1; V gene: TRBV18; D gene: .; clone size: .; CDR3 DNA: TGTGCCAGCTCACCGCGGAATGAGCAGTTCTTC; CDR3 protein: CASSPRNEQFF
J gene: TRBJ1-2; V gene: TRBV27; D gene: TRBD1; clone size: .; CDR3 DNA: TGTGCCAGCAAAACCGGGACAGGGGTTGGCTACACCTTC; CDR3 protein: CASKTGTGVGYTF
J gene: TRBJ2-7; V gene: TRBV7-2; D gene: TRBD1; clone size: .; CDR3 DNA: TGTGCCAGCAGCTTGGACAGGTTCTCCTACGAGCAGTACTTC; CDR3 protein: CASSLDRFSYEQYF
J gene: TRBJ1-3; V gene: TRBV9; D gene: TRBD1; clone size: .; CDR3 DNA: TGTGCCAGCAGCGTAGGACAGGGGGCTTACGGAAACACCATATATTTT; CDR3 protein: CASSVGQGAYGNTIYF
J gene: TRBJ2-3; V gene: TRBV15; D gene: TRBD2; clone size: .; CDR3 DNA: TGTGCCACCAGCGGACGGACTAGCGGCGTCGGCACAGATACGCAGTATTTT; CDR3 protein: CATSGRTSGVGTDTQYF
J gene: TRBJ2-2; V gene: TRBV11-3; D gene: TRBD1; clone size: .; CDR3 DNA: TGTGCCAGCAGCACCCGACAGGGGCGCAGCGGGGAGCTGTTTTTT; CDR3 protein: CASSTRQGRSGELFF
J gene: TRBJ1-3; V gene: TRBV12-3/TRBV12-4; D gene: .; clone size: .; CDR3 DNA: TGTGCCAGCAGAAGAGGAGCTGGAAACACCATATATTTT; CDR3 protein: CASRRGAGNTIYF
J gene: TRBJ2-5; V gene: TRBV27; D gene: .; clone size: .; CDR3 DNA: TGTGCCAGCAGTACCCCCAACTCACAAGAGACCCAGTACTTC; CDR3 protein: CASSTPNSQETQYF
J gene: TRBJ2-5; V gene: TRBV7-2; D gene: TRBD1; clone size: .; CDR3 DNA: TGTGCCAGCGGGCAAACAGGGGGAGGTAGGGAGACCCAGTACTTC; CDR3 protein: CASGQTGGGRETQYF
J gene: TRBJ2-4; V gene: TRBV2; D gene: TRBD2; clone size: .; CDR3 DNA: TGTGCCAGCAGACCCGCACTAGCGGTGCAGTACTTC; CDR3 protein: CASRPALAVQYF
J gene: TRBJ2-7; V gene: TRBV11-3; D gene: .; clone size: .; CDR3 DNA: TGTGCCAGCAGCGCGCAGGGTTACGAGCAGTACTTC; CDR3 protein: CASSAQGYEQYF
J gene: TRBJ2-1; V gene: TRBV30; D gene: TRBD2; clone size: .; CDR3 DNA: TGTGCCTGGACCCGGGGGGATGAGCAGTTCTTC; CDR3 protein: CAWTRGDEQFF
J gene: TRBJ1-6; V gene: TRBV2; D gene: .; clone size: once; CDR3 DNA: TGTGCCAGCGCATGGGTCGGGCAGGGTGGAATTTATAATTCACCCCTCCACTTT; CDR3 protein: CASAWVGQGGIYNSPLHF
J gene: TRBJ1-6; V gene: TRBV2; D gene: .; clone size: .; CDR3 DNA: TGTGCCAGCATTTTCGTTACAGGCTCTAATTCACCCCTCCACTTT; CDR3 protein: CASIFVTGSNSPLHF
J gene: TRBJ2-7; V gene: TRBV6-5; D gene: TRBD1; clone size: few; CDR3 DNA: TGTGCCAGCAGTACCCCGGACAGGATCTACGAGCAGTACTTC; CDR3 protein: CASSTPDRIYEQYF
J gene: TRBJ1-2; V gene: TRBV12-3/TRBV12-4; D gene: TRBD1; clone size: few; CDR3 DNA: TGTGCCAGCAGCAGGGGGGAGCGGCTAAAGACCTTC; CDR3 protein: CASSRGERLKTF
J gene: TRBJ1-2; V gene: TRBV5-1; D gene: .; clone size: .; CDR3 DNA: TGCGCCAGCAGCTTGGCTCAGACTGCCCTTACTGGCTACACCTTC; CDR3 protein: CASSLAQTALTGYTF
J gene: TRBJ2-7; V gene: TRBV4-1; D gene: .; clone size: .; CDR3 DNA: TGCGCCAGCAGCCAGGGGGGGACATACCCCCACGAGCAGTACTTC; CDR3 protein: CASSQGGTYPHEQYF
J gene: TRBJ2-3; V gene: TRBV7-2; D gene: TRBD2; clone size: .; CDR3 DNA: TGTGCCAGCAGCCGCTCCGAGGATAGCGGGGTAGGAACGCAGTATTTT; CDR3 protein: CASSRSEDSGVGTQYF
J gene: TRBJ1-6; V gene: TRBV5-1; D gene: TRBD1; clone size: .; CDR3 DNA: TGCGCCAGCAGCCCGGGACAGGCCTATAATTCACCCCTCCACTTT; CDR3 protein: CASSPGQAYNSPLHF
J gene: TRBJ2-2; V gene: TRBV7-3; D gene: .; clone size: .; CDR3 DNA: TGTGCCAGCAGCTTTGGGGCGGAGGGGGAGCTGTTTTTT; CDR3 protein: CASSFGAEGELFF
J gene: TRBJ2-3; V gene: TRBV5-1; D gene: TRBD2; clone size: .; CDR3 DNA: TGCGCCAGCAGCTTGAACGGACTAGCGGCAGATACGCAGTATTTT; CDR3 protein: CASSLNGLAADTQYF
J gene: TRBJ2-2; V gene: TRBV10-3; D gene: .; clone size: .; CDR3 DNA: TGTGCCATCAGTGATGCGACGAGGCAGCGGGAGCTGTTTTTT; CDR3 protein: CAISDATRQRELFF
J gene: TRBJ2-1; V gene: TRBV30; D gene: .; clone size: .; CDR3 DNA: TGTGCCTGGAGTCCTTCCACGGTACTCTCCTACAATGAGCAGTTCTTC; CDR3 protein: CAWSPSTVLSYNEQFF
J gene: TRBJ2-2; V gene: TRBV19; D gene: .; clone size: .; CDR3 DNA: TGTGCCAGTAGTATAATAAACACCGGGGAGCTGTTTTTT; CDR3 protein: CASSIINTGELFF
J gene: TRBJ1-5; V gene: TRBV6-5; D gene: .; clone size: .; CDR3 DNA: TGTGCCGGACGGGACACCAGTATTTGGGGTCAGCCCCAGCATTTT; CDR3 protein: CAGRDTSIWGQPQHF
J gene: TRBJ2-5; V gene: TRBV10-3; D gene: TRBD1; clone size: .; CDR3 DNA: TGTGCCATCAGGGGGTCGGACAGGGGCCAAGAGACCCAGTACTTC; CDR3 protein: CAIRGSDRGQETQYF
J gene: TRBJ2-2; V gene: TRBV19; D gene: TRBD1; clone size: .; CDR3 DNA: TGTGCCAGCACAGGGGGCGGATACACCGGGGAGCTGTTTTTT; CDR3 protein: CASTGGGYTGELFF
J gene: TRBJ2-6; V gene: TRBV5-1; D gene: .; clone size: .; CDR3 DNA: TGCGCCAGCAGCTTGGACGAGTTCTCTGGGGCCAACGTCCTGACTTTC; CDR3 protein: CASSLDEFSGANVLTF
J gene: TRBJ1-1; V gene: TRBV6-4; D gene: TRBD1; clone size: once; CDR3 DNA: TGTGCCAGCAGTGGCCGGACAGGGTTGAACACTGAAGCTTTCTTT; CDR3 protein: CASSGRTGLNTEAFF
J gene: TRBJ1-5; V gene: TRBV7-8; D gene: TRBD1; clone size: .; CDR3 DNA: TGTGCCAGCAGCGCGCCCGGGACAGGGAGAAATCAGCCCCAGCATTTT; CDR3 protein: CASSAPGTGRNQPQHF
J gene: TRBJ1-3; V gene: TRBV5-8; D gene: .; clone size: .; CDR3 DNA: TGTGCCAGCAGCTCCCCTTACAGGGACGGAAACACCATATATTTT; CDR3 protein: CASSSPYRDGNTIYF
J gene: TRBJ2-3; V gene: TRBV7-9; D gene: TRBD2; clone size: few; CDR3 DNA: TGTGCCAGCAGCCCGGGGACTAGCGAGGCAGATACGCAGTATTTT; CDR3 protein: CASSPGTSEADTQYF
J gene: TRBJ1-2; V gene: TRBV19; D gene: .; clone size: .; CDR3 DNA: TGTGCCAGTAGTATGCCCGCCCAGACAAACTATGGCTACACCTTC; CDR3 protein: CASSMPAQTNYGYTF
J gene: TRBJ1-3; V gene: TRBV21-1; D gene: .; clone size: .; CDR3 DNA: TGTGCCAGCAGCAAGGCGATCCGGGACAGGGGCGACTCTGGAAACACCATATATTTT; CDR3 protein: CASSKAIRDRGDSGNTIYF
J gene: TRBJ2-7; V gene: TRBV2; D gene: .; clone size: .; CDR3 DNA: TGTGCCAGCGGTTGGGCTCCCAACGAGCAGTACTTC; CDR3 protein: CASGWAPNEQYF
J gene: TRBJ2-3; V gene: TRBV7-9; D gene: TRBD2; clone size: .; CDR3 DNA: TGTGCCAGCAGCTTAGCACTAGCGGACACAGATACGCAGTATTTT; CDR3 protein: CASSLALADTDTQYF
J gene: TRBJ1-1; V gene: TRBV5-4; D gene: TRBD1; clone size: .; CDR3 DNA: TGTGCCAGCAGCACGGACAGGAGGAACGCTGAAGCTTTCTTT; CDR3 protein: CASSTDRRNAEAFF
J gene: TRBJ1-2; V gene: TRBV5-5; D gene: TRBD1; clone size: .; CDR3 DNA: TGTGCCAGCAGCCGGCTAACAGGGGACTATGGCTACACCTTC; CDR3 protein: CASSRLTGDYGYTF
J gene: TRBJ2-1; V gene: TRBV5-1; D gene: TRBD2; clone size: .; CDR3 DNA: TGCGCCAGCAGCTTCTCCGGGACTAGCGGGTTAGATGAGCAGTTCTTC; CDR3 protein: CASSFSGTSGLDEQFF
J gene: TRBJ2-3; V gene: TRBV5-5; D gene: .; clone size: .; CDR3 DNA: TGTGCCAGCAGCTTTTTCAGGGGTTCTGCAGATACGCAGTATTTT; CDR3 protein: CASSFFRGSADTQYF
J gene: TRBJ1-1; V gene: TRBV3-1/TRBV3-2; D gene: .; clone size: few; CDR3 DNA: TGTGCCAGCAGCCAAATAAACACTGAAGCTTTCTTT; CDR3 protein: CASSQINTEAFF
J gene: TRBJ1-2; V gene: TRBV6-5; D gene: .; clone size: .; CDR3 DNA: TGTGCCAGCAGTTACTCGAGCAGGATTGGTGGCTACACCTTC; CDR3 protein: CASSYSSRIGGYTF
J gene: TRBJ1-2; V gene: TRBV7-6; D gene: TRBD1; clone size: .; CDR3 DNA: TGTGCCAGCAGCTCCGGACAGGGGGCATATGGCTACACCTTC; CDR3 protein: CASSSGQGAYGYTF
J gene: TRBJ1-2; V gene: TRBV4-2; D gene: TRBD1; clone size: few; CDR3 DNA: TGTGCCAGCAGCCGAGACCCCGGGACAGGCTATGGCTACACCTTC; CDR3 protein: CASSRDPGTGYGYTF
J gene: TRBJ1-1; V gene: TRBV19; D gene: .; clone size: once; CDR3 DNA: TGTGCCAGTAGTATGTCCGGCGGCACTGAAGCTTTCTTT; CDR3 protein: CASSMSGGTEAFF
J gene: TRBJ1-1; V gene: TRBV6-5; D gene: .; clone size: .; CDR3 DNA: TGTGCCAGCAGTTATGGTGGGCGAGGGACTGAAGCTTTCTTT; CDR3 protein: CASSYGGRGTEAFF
J gene: TRBJ2-7; V gene: TRBV10-1; D gene: TRBD2; clone size: .; CDR3 DNA: TGCGCCGGAAACTATAGCGGGGGAATGTCGTACGAGCAGTACTTC; CDR3 protein: CAGNYSGGMSYEQYF
J gene: TRBJ1-1; V gene: TRBV3-1/TRBV3-2; D gene: .; clone size: .; CDR3 DNA: TGTGCCAGCAGCCAAGAACCACATTTTTACACTGAAGCTTTCTTT; CDR3 protein: CASSQEPHFYTEAFF
J gene: TRBJ2-3; V gene: TRBV6-4; D gene: .; clone size: .; CDR3 DNA: TGTGCCAGCAGTGAGGGAGTTGGCACAGATACGCAGTATTTT; CDR3 protein: CASSEGVGTDTQYF